This note documents a single TCR beta chain sequence. From germline, CDR1 is SGHAT and CDR2 FQNNGV. V was pared by 3 bases and J by 3 bases, with 16 bases between. The CDR3 covers 16 residues. The data were obtained in a study of blood T cell repertoires in COVID-19. Clones were read by immunoSEQ multiplex PCR, and TCRdb kept only the in-frame ones, dropping some. Here the sample spans 150,000 to 200,000 clones, about 80% being singletons. What was sequenced was peripheral blood. This clonotype originated in a woman between 70 and 85 years old with acute or convalescent COVID-19. The chain employs TRBV11-2 and TRBJ2-3, with D possibly being TRBD2 (7 bases). DNA for the CDR3: TGTGCCAGCAGCTTGCTAGGGGGGGAACGGACAGATACGCAGTATTTT. It encodes CASSLLGGERTDTQYF. Filled out from reference TRBV11-2 and TRBJ2-3, the complete variable domain reads EAGVAQSPRYKIIEKRQSVAFWCNPISGHATLYWYQQILGQGPKLLIQFQNNGVVDDSQLPKDRFSAERLKGVDSTLKIQPAKLEDSAVYLCASSLLGGERTDTQYFGPGTRLTVL.